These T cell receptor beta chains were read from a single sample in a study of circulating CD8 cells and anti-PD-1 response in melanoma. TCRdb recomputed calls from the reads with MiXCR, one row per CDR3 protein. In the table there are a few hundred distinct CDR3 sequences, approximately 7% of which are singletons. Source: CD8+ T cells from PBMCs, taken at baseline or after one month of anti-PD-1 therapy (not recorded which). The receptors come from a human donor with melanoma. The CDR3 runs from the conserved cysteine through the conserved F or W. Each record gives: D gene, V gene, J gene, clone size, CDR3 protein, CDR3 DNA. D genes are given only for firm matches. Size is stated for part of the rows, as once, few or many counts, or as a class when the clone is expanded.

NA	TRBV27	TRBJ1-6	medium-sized	CASSLRKGTSSSYNSPLHF	TGTGCCAGCAGTTTAAGGAAGGGGACCTCGAGCTCCTATAATTCACCCCTCCACTTT
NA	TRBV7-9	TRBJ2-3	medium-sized	CASTGGLAVKDTQYF	TGTGCCAGCACCGGGGGGCTAGCGGTTAAGGATACGCAGTATTTT
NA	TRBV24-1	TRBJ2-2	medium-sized	CATSDPDSLNTGELFF	TGTGCCACCAGTGACCCGGACAGTTTGAACACCGGGGAGCTGTTTTTT
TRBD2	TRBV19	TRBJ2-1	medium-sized	CASSPGTSGTFSYNEQFF	TGTGCCAGTAGTCCCGGGACTAGCGGGACGTTCTCCTACAATGAGCAGTTCTTC
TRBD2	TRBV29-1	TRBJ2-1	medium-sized	CSVGLAGGLDEQFF	TGCAGCGTTGGACTAGCGGGGGGGCTTGATGAGCAGTTCTTC
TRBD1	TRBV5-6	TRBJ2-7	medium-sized	CASSLASRGLYEQYF	TGTGCCAGCAGCTTGGCGTCCAGGGGGCTTTACGAGCAGTACTTC
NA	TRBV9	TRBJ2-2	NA	CASSYPAAGRNTGELFF	TGTGCCAGCAGTTATCCCGCGGCGGGGAGAAACACCGGGGAGCTGTTTTTT
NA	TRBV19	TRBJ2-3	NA	CASSMTGPDTQYF	TGTGCCAGTAGTATGACGGGACCAGATACGCAGTATTTT
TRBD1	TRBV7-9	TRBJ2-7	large	CASTDTGTGHYEQYF	TGTGCCAGCACGGACACCGGGACAGGGCACTACGAGCAGTACTTC
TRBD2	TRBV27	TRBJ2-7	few	CASSPPGTRDYEQYF	TGTGCCAGCAGTCCCCCCGGGACTAGAGATTACGAGCAGTACTTC
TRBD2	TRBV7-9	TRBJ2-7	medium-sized	CASSGASGGNEQYF	TGTGCCAGCAGCGGCGCTAGCGGGGGAAACGAGCAGTACTTC
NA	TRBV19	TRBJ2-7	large	CASSPSRNYEQYF	TGTGCCAGTAGTCCCTCGAGGAACTACGAGCAGTACTTC
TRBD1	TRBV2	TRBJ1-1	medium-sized	CASRDRGGTEAFF	TGTGCCAGCAGGGACAGGGGGGGCACTGAAGCTTTCTTT
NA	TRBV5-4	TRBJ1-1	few	CASSAKGGNTEAFF	TGTGCCAGCAGCGCCAAAGGGGGGAACACTGAAGCTTTCTTT
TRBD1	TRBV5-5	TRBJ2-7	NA	CASSSQGANEQYF	TGTGCCAGCAGCTCGCAGGGGGCAAACGAGCAGTACTTC
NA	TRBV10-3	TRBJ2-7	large	CAIRDSYEQYF	TGTGCCATCAGGGACAGTTACGAGCAGTACTTC
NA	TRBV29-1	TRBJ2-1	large	CSVDRQTTSTGHEQFF	TGCAGCGTTGACAGACAGACTACCTCAACGGGCCATGAGCAGTTCTTC
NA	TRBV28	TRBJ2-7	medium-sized	CASSPLDLGVSYEQYF	TGTGCCAGCAGTCCTCTTGACCTGGGGGTTTCCTACGAGCAGTACTTC
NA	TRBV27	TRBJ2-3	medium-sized	CASSLIRDWDTDTQYF	TGTGCCAGCAGTTTAATACGGGACTGGGACACAGATACGCAGTATTTT
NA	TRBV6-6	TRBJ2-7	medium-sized	CASSYSSGFDEQYF	TGTGCCAGCAGTTACTCTTCAGGATTCGACGAGCAGTACTTC
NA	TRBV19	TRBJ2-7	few	CATVTSSYEQYF	TGTGCCACCGTGACATCCTCCTACGAGCAGTACTTC
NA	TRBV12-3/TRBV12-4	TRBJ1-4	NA	CASSRESLSEKLFF	TGTGCCAGCAGTCGGGAGAGTCTAAGTGAAAAACTGTTTTTT
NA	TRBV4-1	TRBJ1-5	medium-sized	CASSQTLGLSNQPQHF	TGCGCCAGCAGCCAAACTTTAGGTCTTAGCAATCAGCCCCAGCATTTT
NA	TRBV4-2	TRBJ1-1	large	CASSQDMSGNTEAFF	TGTGCCAGCAGCCAAGATATGTCGGGGAACACTGAAGCTTTCTTT
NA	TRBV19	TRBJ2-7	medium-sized	CATATSSYEQYF	TGTGCCACCGCGACATCCTCCTACGAGCAGTACTTC
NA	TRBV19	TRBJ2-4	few	CASSHQGPLNIQYF	TGTGCCAGTAGTCACCAAGGCCCTTTAAACATTCAGTACTTC
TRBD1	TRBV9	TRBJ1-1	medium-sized	CASSDSGGGNTEAFF	TGTGCCAGCAGCGATTCAGGGGGAGGGAACACTGAAGCTTTCTTT
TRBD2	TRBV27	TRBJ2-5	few	CASGGAFTEETQYF	TGTGCTAGCGGGGGGGCTTTCACGGAAGAGACCCAGTACTTC
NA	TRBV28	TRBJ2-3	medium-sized	CASSFLSGTDTQYF	TGTGCCAGCAGTTTTTTATCAGGGACAGATACGCAGTATTTT
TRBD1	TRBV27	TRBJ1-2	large	CASSLQGANYGYTF	TGTGCCAGCAGTTTACAGGGGGCAAACTATGGCTACACCTTC
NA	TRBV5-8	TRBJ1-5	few	CASSPRGRNQPQHF	TGTGCCAGCAGCCCACGGGGACGCAATCAGCCCCAGCATTTT
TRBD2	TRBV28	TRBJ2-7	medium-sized	CASSATAGGEIVDEQYF	TGTGCCAGCAGTGCCACGGCGGGGGGAGAGATCGTAGACGAGCAGTACTTC
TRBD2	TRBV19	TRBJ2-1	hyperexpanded	CASRRTSGAYNEQFF	TGTGCCAGTAGAAGAACTAGCGGGGCCTACAATGAGCAGTTCTTC
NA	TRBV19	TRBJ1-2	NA	CASRTAATGYTF	TGTGCCAGTAGGACGGCAGCTACGGGCTACACCTTC
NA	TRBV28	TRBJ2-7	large	CASSFEQGRYEQYF	TGTGCCAGCAGTTTTGAGCAGGGCCGGTACGAGCAGTACTTC
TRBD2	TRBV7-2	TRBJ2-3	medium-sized	CASSSRMGGGAKDTQYF	TGTGCCAGCAGCTCCCGAATGGGCGGGGGGGCCAAAGATACGCAGTATTTT
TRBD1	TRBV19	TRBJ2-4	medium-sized	CATEDRANIQYF	TGTGCCACCGAGGACAGGGCCAACATTCAGTACTTC
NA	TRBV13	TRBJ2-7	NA	CASSLGADREQYF	TGTGCCAGCAGCTTAGGAGCAGACCGGGAGCAGTACTTC
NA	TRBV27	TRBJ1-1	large	CASSLPGGNTEAFF	TGTGCCAGCAGTTTACCTGGGGGGAACACTGAAGCTTTCTTT
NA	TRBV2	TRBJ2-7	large	CASGRGYEQYF	TGTGCCAGCGGGAGGGGGTACGAGCAGTACTTC
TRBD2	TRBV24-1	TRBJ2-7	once	CASSLSGGGYEQYF	TGTGCCAGCAGTTTATCGGGGGGTGGCTACGAGCAGTACTTC
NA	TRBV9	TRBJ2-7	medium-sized	CASSARDGAAYEQYF	TGTGCCAGCAGCGCCCGGGATGGGGCAGCCTACGAGCAGTACTTC
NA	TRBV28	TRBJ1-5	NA	CASTRPRGPQHF	TGTGCCAGCACCAGACCCCGGGGGCCCCAGCATTTT
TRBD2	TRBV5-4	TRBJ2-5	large	CASSSLAGGDQETQYF	TGTGCCAGCAGCTCCCTAGCGGGGGGTGACCAAGAGACCCAGTACTTC
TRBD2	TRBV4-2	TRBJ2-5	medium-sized	CASSPRTSGEETQYF	TGTGCCAGCAGCCCCCGGACTAGCGGGGAAGAGACCCAGTACTTC